These 31 T cell receptor beta chains came from one sample sequenced in a study of control samples from healthy donors and cancer patients. Profiled with immunoSEQ multiplex PCR; TCRdb holds only in-frame clones, not every one. Among around 67,000 clones, about nine tenths were seen once, and the ten largest hold about 6%. The source material was PBMCs. The receptors come from a man between 60 and 75 years old with colorectal cancer.

V is TRBV11-3 and J is TRBJ2-1; 11 nucleotides match TRBD2. The V and J ends lost 1 base and 9 bases, in that order; junction bases with no gene match: 14. CDR1 SGHNT and CDR2 YENEEA come from the germline V gene. The CDR3 is made up of 18 amino acids. DNA of the CDR3: TGTGCCAGCAGCTTAGCCGGTAGCGGGGGGGCGCCCCCAATTGAGCAGTTCTTC. This encodes CASSLAGSGGAPPIEQFF.

The CDR3 DNA is TGTGCCAGCAGCTCCGTCTACTACGAGCAGTACTTC. Its protein is CASSSVYYEQYF. This chain links TRBV7-9 with TRBJ2-7; D gene uncertain. V shed 4 bases and J shed 3 bases, with 7 bases lying between them. There are 12 residues in the CDR3. Germline V gene sequence: CDR1 SEHNR, CDR2 FQNEAQ (reference sequence). Using reference TRBV7-9 and TRBJ2-7 for the parts outside the CDR3, the full variable domain is DTGVSQNPRHKITKRGQNVTFRCDPISEHNRLYWYRQTLGQGPEFLTYFQNEAQLEKSRLLSDRFSAERPKGSFSTLEIQRTEQGDSAMYLCASSSVYYEQYFGPGTRLTVT.

The rearrangement links TRBV6-5 to TRBJ2-2; D not resolved. V dropped 6 bases and J dropped 2 bases, with 7 bases sitting between them. Germline assignment: CDR1 MNHEY and CDR2 SVGAGI. CDR3 length: 13 residues. CDR3 DNA: TGTGCCAGCAGCCTCGGTAACACCGGGGAGCTGTTTTTT. The encoded protein is CASSLGNTGELFF.

The chain couples TRBV19 to TRBJ1-4; tentative D call: TRBD1 (6 bases). The CDR3 length is 16 residues. V was cut by 5 bases and J by 6 bases, with 19 bases left in between. Germline CDR1 reads LNHDA; CDR2 reads SQIVND (reference sequence). The CDR3 DNA follows: TGTGCCAGTAGTTCCCGACAGGACCCAGGGGATGAAAAACTGTTTTTT. Translating gives CASSSRQDPGDEKLFF.

This clone was observed a handful of times. V is TRBV5-6 and J is TRBJ1-1; TRBD1 aligns across 7 bases. Germline loops: CDR1 SGHDT, CDR2 YYEEEE. The CDR3 consists of 16 residues. Germline trimming cut 0 bases from V and 1 base from J; bases unmatched to any gene: 6. The CDR3 DNA reads TGTGCCAGCAGCTTGGTTGGACAGGCTCGGAACACTGAAGCTTTCTTT. Protein product: CASSLVGQARNTEAFF.

V and J are TRBV4-1 and TRBJ2-1; D not resolved. Germline CDR1 MGHRA, CDR2 YSYEKL. Trimming left V 5 bases short and J 8 bases short, with 7 bases between. This CDR3 region has 11 residues. CDR3 coding DNA: TGCGCCAGCAGCAATCAGGATGAGCAGTTCTTC. Translated: CASSNQDEQFF.

V and J are TRBV6-5 and TRBJ2-2; D is possibly TRBD1 (6 bases). Trimming took off 6 bases at V and 1 base at J, with 12 bases between the two ends. The length of the CDR3 is 15 residues. The germline gives CDR1 MNHEY, CDR2 SVGAGI. The CDR3 reads CASRRQVMNTGELFF. CDR3 nucleotide sequence: TGTGCCAGCAGACGACAGGTTATGAACACCGGGGAGCTGTTTTTT.

V is TRBV5-4 and J is TRBJ1-1, with 7 bases fitting TRBD1. The trim removed 4 bases at V and 5 bases at J, leaving 8 bases unmatched. Germline V CDR1 and CDR2: SGHNT, YYREEE (reference sequence). The CDR3 extends over 14 amino acids. DNA for the CDR3: TGTGCCAGCAGCACCCTCGACAGGGCTACTGAAGCTTTCTTT. Its protein product is CASSTLDRATEAFF.

The chain couples TRBV2 to TRBJ2-2, with TRBD1 identical over 11 bases. V was clipped by 6 bases and J by 6 bases; unmatched bases: 6. The V gene's germline CDR1 is SNHLY and CDR2 FYNNEI. The CDR3 extends over 15 amino acids. CDR3 amino acids: CASSPGGQGAGELFF. CDR3 nucleotide sequence: TGTGCCAGCAGCCCTGGGGGACAGGGGGCCGGGGAGCTGTTTTTT.

This rearrangement joins TRBV5-4 to TRBJ1-1; D is perhaps TRBD1 (5 bases). Trimming took 4 bases from V and 0 from J, leaving 10 bases between them. The CDR3 consists of 14 residues. Germline lookup yields CDR1 SGHNT and CDR2 YYREEE (reference sequence). DNA for the CDR3: TGTGCCAGCAGCCCGGGGGGGATGAACACTGAAGCTTTCTTT. Protein product: CASSPGGMNTEAFF.

The rearrangement joins TRBV10-2 to TRBJ2-7; 9 bases map to TRBD2. Losses at the gene ends were 2 bases for V and 2 bases for J; bases not matched to a gene: 4. Germline values: CDR1 WSHSY, CDR2 SAAADI. The CDR3 loop spans 15 amino acids. CDR3 DNA: TGCGCCAGCAGTGAGCGAGCGGGGGGACCCTACGAGCAGTACTTC. It is translated as CASSERAGGPYEQYF.

The genes are TRBV6-5 and TRBJ2-7, with TRBD1 matching 7 bases. The ends lost 6 bases at V and 0 bases at J; junction bases unmatched: 8. The CDR3 extends over 15 amino acids. Per the germline V gene, CDR1 is MNHEY and CDR2 is SVGAGI. Written as DNA, the CDR3 is TGTGCCAGCAGGGGACCGGGACAGTACTCCTACGAGCAGTACTTC. Its translation is CASRGPGQYSYEQYF.

This chain uses TRBV6-5 with TRBJ1-5, with TRBD1 identical over 7 bases. The germline gives CDR1 MNHEY, CDR2 SVGAGI. V lost 5 bases, J lost 6 bases, and 7 bases stayed unmatched. This CDR3 has 14 residues. DNA of the CDR3: TGTGCCAGCAGTCCACAGGGGTTTGGTCAGCCCCAGCATTTT. This gives the protein CASSPQGFGQPQHF.

The CDR3 DNA sequence: TGCGCCAGCAGCTTGGGGGATCCAACTAATGAAAAACTGTTTTTT. Translating it yields CASSLGDPTNEKLFF. The chain carries TRBV5-1 and TRBJ1-4; D not certain. This CDR3 contains 15 residues. Germline assignment: CDR1 SGHRS and CDR2 YFSETQ. Between the trimmed V and J ends, which lost 0 bases and 0 bases, there was a span of 6 bases.

The chain carries TRBV5-4 and TRBJ2-7; 7 positions match TRBD1. Germline lookup yields CDR1 SGHNT and CDR2 YYREEE (reference sequence). The CDR3 totals 15 residues. Trimming at V came to 0 bases and at J to 3 bases, leaving 6 bases not matched to a gene. CDR3 residues: CASSLDVGGIYEQYF. Written as DNA, the CDR3 is TGTGCCAGCAGCTTGGACGTAGGGGGCATCTACGAGCAGTACTTC. The whole variable domain, filled in from reference TRBV5-4 and TRBJ2-7, reads ETGVTQSPTHLIKTRGQQVTLRCSSQSGHNTVSWYQQALGQGPQFIFQYYREEENGRGNFPPRFSGLQFPNYSSELNVNALELDDSALYLCASSLDVGGIYEQYFGPGTRLTVT.

In this sample, this clone turned up a few times. The J gene is TRBJ1-6, the V gene TRBV5-1; TRBD1 might be the D (5 bases). The V gene's germline CDR1 is SGHRS and CDR2 YFSETQ. The germline V and J ends were trimmed by 4 bases and 8 bases, with 16 bases remaining between them. This CDR3 is 15 amino acids long. The DNA of the CDR3 is TGCGCCAGCAGCCTCGGGACGACCAGGGATTCACCCCTCCACTTT. As protein: CASSLGTTRDSPLHF.

This chain joins TRBV4-3 and TRBJ1-3; 7 bases align to TRBD1. The CDR3 is 14 residues long. Trimming removed 4 bases from V and 4 bases from J; junction bases left unmatched: 4. Germline V gives CDR1 LGHNA, CDR2 YSLEER. CDR3 protein: CASSLGTVGNTIYF. Written as DNA, the CDR3 is TGCGCCAGCAGCCTAGGGACAGTAGGAAACACCATATATTTT.

CDR3 sequence: CAWTAGANEKLFF. CDR3 DNA: TGTGCCTGGACGGCAGGGGCTAATGAAAAACTGTTTTTT. The chain joins TRBV30 to TRBJ1-4; tentatively, D is TRBD1 (6 bases). V lost 4 bases to trimming and J lost 3 bases, with 9 bases between them. CDR3 length equals 13 residues. Germline values: CDR1 GTSNPN, CDR2 SVGIG (reference sequence).

V gene TRBV5-1 combines with J gene TRBJ1-6; a possible D gene is TRBD1 (5 bases). V gave up 4 bases and J gave up 9 bases, with 20 bases separating them. CDR1 is SGHRS and CDR2 is YFSETQ in the germline V gene. This CDR3 is built from 16 residues. The CDR3 DNA follows: TGCGCCAGCAGCCCCACGGCCCCGGGGGTCGGTTCACCCCTCCACTTT. Protein product: CASSPTAPGVGSPLHF.

The rearrangement uses TRBV28 and TRBJ1-1; D remains ambiguous. The length of the CDR3 is 14 residues. V was cut by 5 bases and J by 2 bases, with 12 bases left in between. The germline V gene encodes CDR1 MDHEN and CDR2 SYDVKM. CDR3 in amino acids: CASSVTYSNTEAFF. DNA of the CDR3: TGTGCCAGCAGTGTGACATACTCAAACACTGAAGCTTTCTTT.

The chain has TRBV14 and TRBJ1-2, with a weak D call TRBD1 (5 bases). The CDR3 spans 13 residues. The V end was cut by 4 bases, the J end by 4 bases, with 10 bases between. Germline V lookup: CDR1 SGHDN, CDR2 FVKESK. The CDR3 sequence: CASSPQGGYGYTF. DNA of the CDR3: TGTGCCAGCAGCCCCCAGGGAGGCTATGGCTACACCTTC.

The rearrangement uses TRBV6-5 and TRBJ2-1; the D is unclear. The CDR3 has 15 residues. Germline CDR1 and CDR2: MNHEY and SVGAGI. V lost 2 bases and J 3 bases, leaving 11 bases between the germline ends. CDR3 sequence: CASSYVSWFYNEQFF. CDR3 sequence (DNA): TGTGCCAGCAGTTACGTATCGTGGTTCTACAATGAGCAGTTCTTC.

The gene calls are TRBV21-1 and TRBJ2-1; no DNA check was done on the table's D call, TRBD2. TRBV21-1 is noted as a pseudogene. The CDR3 runs 17 residues. CDR3 bases: TGTGCCAGCATTCCCCCGAGGATGGCACAATCCTACAATGAGCAGTTCTTC. Its translation: CASIPPRMAQSYNEQFF.

J is TRBJ2-6 and V is TRBV2; D gene ambiguous. Between the trimmed V and J ends, which lost 4 bases and 6 bases, there was a span of 13 bases. Germline CDR1 is SNHLY and CDR2 is FYNNEI. CDR3 length: 15 amino acids. The CDR3 bases are TGTGCCAGCAGTGTCACAGCTCTGGAGGCCAACGTCCTGACTTTC. Residues: CASSVTALEANVLTF.

The chain links TRBV19 to TRBJ2-7; tentative D call: TRBD2 (6 bases). The CDR3 length is 13 residues. Germline CDR1 LNHDA, CDR2 SQIVND (reference sequence). V was shortened by 3 bases and J by 6 bases, with 12 bases between the two germline ends. The CDR3 coding sequence is TGTGCCAGTAGTATGGGGGGTCCCATCGAGCAGTACTTC. Translation gives CASSMGGPIEQYF.

As regards this clone: At one end the junction does not follow the germline gene, possibly because of a read error. Other DNA sequences in this specimen translate into the identical CDR3. V is TRBV30 and J is TRBJ1-2, with D possibly being TRBD1 (5 bases). Germline-derived CDR1 and CDR2 are GTSNPN and SVGIG (reference sequence). The CDR3 covers 13 residues. The CDR3 loop is CAWSESGLYGYTF. In DNA, the CDR3 is TGTGCCTGGAGTGAGTCAGGGTTGTATGGTTACACCTTC.

The chain has TRBV19 and TRBJ1-1, with D possibly matching TRBD1 (5 bases). Germline V lookup: CDR1 LNHDA, CDR2 SQIVND (reference sequence). This CDR3 contains 11 residues. Trimming removed 6 bases from V and 5 bases from J, with 7 bases in between. The CDR3 region has the DNA TGTGCCAGTAGCCAGGGTACTGAAGCTTTCTTT. Its translation: CASSQGTEAFF. Variable domain in full (rest from reference TRBV19 and TRBJ1-1): DGGITQSPKYLFRKEGQNVTLSCEQNLNHDAMYWYRQDPGQGLRLIYYSQIVNDFQKGDIAEGYSVSREKKESFPLTVTSAQKNPTAFYLCASSQGTEAFFGQGTRLTVV.

J is TRBJ2-7 and V is TRBV28; 7 bases line up with TRBD1. The CDR3 has 14 residues. The ends lost 5 bases at V and 2 bases at J; junction bases unmatched: 6. Germline V gene sequence: CDR1 MDHEN, CDR2 SYDVKM. The CDR3 sequence is CASSNPGQPYEQYF. Here the CDR3 DNA reads TGTGCCAGCAGTAATCCGGGACAGCCCTACGAGCAGTACTTC.

The chain combines TRBV27 with TRBJ2-3; TRBD1 is a possible D gene (6 bases). This CDR3 comprises 14 residues. CDR1 and CDR2 (germline): MNHEY, SMNVEV (reference sequence). V was pared by 2 bases and J by 3 bases, with 9 bases between. The CDR3 region has the DNA TGTGCCAGCAGTTTAATCAGGGGAACAGATACGCAGTATTTT. As protein: CASSLIRGTDTQYF.

The chain uses TRBV30 and TRBJ2-7, with a weak D call TRBD1 (6 bases). The V and J ends lost 6 bases and 3 bases respectively, with 21 bases between them. This CDR3 has 15 amino acids. The germline CDR1 and CDR2 sequences are GTSNPN and SVGIG (reference sequence). In DNA form, the CDR3 reads TGTGCCTGTACAACAGGGAAGATCCTCGGCTACGAGCAGTACTTC. Encoded protein: CACTTGKILGYEQYF.

The chain employs TRBV6-5 and TRBJ1-1; a possible D gene is TRBD1 (5 bases). The CDR3 extends over 13 amino acids. Per the germline V gene, CDR1 is MNHEY and CDR2 is SVGAGI. Trimming pared 5 bases from V and 1 base from J, leaving 8 bases between. The CDR3 protein is CASSPGRNTEAFF. In DNA, the CDR3 is TGTGCCAGCAGTCCGGGACGGAACACTGAAGCTTTCTTT.